Listed here are 22 T cell receptor beta chains from one sample, sequenced in a study of cytotoxic CD8 clonotypes in ibrutinib-treated CLL. Clones were read by immunoSEQ multiplex PCR, and TCRdb kept only the in-frame ones, dropping some. The sample holds about 5,500 clones, under 70% seen once. Material: PBMCs, obtained before ibrutinib treatment. The receptors derive from a human donor with chronic lymphocytic leukemia.

In this sample, this clone turned up once. This rearrangement joins TRBV5-5 to TRBJ1-5; no firm D call. Germline V gene sequence: CDR1 SGHKS, CDR2 YYEKEE (reference sequence). The CDR3 runs to 15 residues. The germline V and J ends were trimmed by 0 bases and 7 bases, with 14 bases remaining between them. CDR3 sequence: CASSLAGYFEQPQHF. The CDR3, as DNA: TGTGCCAGCAGCTTGGCGGGATACTTCGAACAGCCCCAGCATTTT.

The chain recombines TRBV19 with TRBJ1-6, with 7 bases identical to TRBD1. Germline values: CDR1 LNHDA, CDR2 SQIVND (reference sequence). This CDR3 has 21 residues. The trim removed 3 bases at V and 4 bases at J, leaving 21 bases unmatched. The CDR3 DNA sequence: TGTGCCAGTAGTATGGAGTTAGGACAGGACACCTCCGTCTATTATAATTCACCCCTCCACTTT. This codes for CASSMELGQDTSVYYNSPLHF. Drawing the rest from reference TRBV19 and TRBJ1-6, the complete variable domain is DGGITQSPKYLFRKEGQNVTLSCEQNLNHDAMYWYRQDPGQGLRLIYYSQIVNDFQKGDIAEGYSVSREKKESFPLTVTSAQKNPTAFYLCASSMELGQDTSVYYNSPLHFGNGTRLTVT.

In this sample, this clone turned up a few times. V gene TRBV10-3 combines with J gene TRBJ2-1; 7 nucleotides align to TRBD2. This CDR3 is built from 15 residues. Germline V gene sequence: CDR1 ENHRY, CDR2 SYGVKD. V lost 11 bases to trimming and J lost 6 bases; unmatched junction nucleotides: 16. For the CDR3, the DNA is TGTGCCTCATTCCCCGACCAGCGGGGTCGCAATGAGCAGTTCTTC. Translation: CASFPDQRGRNEQFF.

In its sample, this clone was seen once. The V gene is TRBV7-9, the J gene TRBJ2-5; possible D gene TRBD2, 5 bases. CDR1 is SEHNR and CDR2 is FQNEAQ in the germline V gene (reference sequence). V lost 1 base, J lost 1 base, and 7 bases lay in between. The CDR3 sequence is 14 residues long. The CDR3, as DNA: TGTGCCAGCAGCTTAGGAGGGCCCCAAGAGACCCAGTACTTC. This encodes CASSLGGPQETQYF.

The chain employs TRBV27 and TRBJ2-7; possible D gene TRBD2, 6 bases. The CDR3 runs 15 residues. The germline V gene encodes CDR1 MNHEY and CDR2 SMNVEV (reference sequence). Trimming shortened V by 3 bases and J by 2 bases, and 14 bases separated the two germline ends. The CDR3 DNA is TGTGCCAGCAGTTTCACCCCCGGGAGTCCCTACGAGCAGTACTTC. Translated, it gives CASSFTPGSPYEQYF.

The rearrangement uses TRBV27 and TRBJ2-5; 11 bases fit TRBD2. The CDR3 runs 15 residues. Germline CDR1 is MNHEY and CDR2 is SMNVEV (reference sequence). The V and J ends lost 4 bases and 2 bases, in that order; junction bases with no gene match: 3. The DNA of the CDR3 is TGTGCCAGCAGTTCCTGGACTAGCGGGCAAGAGACCCAGTACTTC. It is translated as CASSSWTSGQETQYF.

The chain recombines TRBV25-1 with TRBJ2-5; 8 bases are shared with TRBD1. From germline, CDR1 is MGHDK and CDR2 SYGVNS. This CDR3 is 14 amino acids long. J was trimmed by 3 bases and V by 6 bases; bases with no gene match: 6. CDR3 sequence: CASSQDRVEETQYF. CDR3 bases: TGTGCCAGCAGCCAGGACAGGGTGGAAGAGACCCAGTACTTC. Supplemented by reference TRBV25-1 and TRBJ2-5, the full variable domain reads EADIYQTPRYLVIGTGKKITLECSQTMGHDKMYWYQQDPGMELHLIHYSYGVNSTEKGDLSSESTVSRIRTEHFPLTLESARPSHTSQYLCASSQDRVEETQYFGPGTRLLVL.

Judged by abundance, this clone is medium-sized. This chain connects TRBV9 to TRBJ1-5; unclear D gene. Germline lookup yields CDR1 SGDLS and CDR2 YYNGEE. V lost 3 bases, J lost 5 bases, and 15 bases lay in between. This CDR3 is 15 amino acids long. In nucleotides, the CDR3 is TGTGCCAGCAGCGAGGGCGGACTCCCATATCAGCCCCAGCATTTT. Translating it yields CASSEGGLPYQPQHF.

The chain carries TRBV10-3 and TRBJ1-1; D uncertain. With 2 bases removed from V and 5 bases from J, the gap between germline ends came to 12 bases. The CDR3 spans 14 residues. Germline CDR1 is ENHRY and CDR2 is SYGVKD. CDR3 region: CAISEPGLRTEAFF. DNA of the CDR3: TGTGCCATCAGTGAGCCTGGCCTCAGGACTGAAGCTTTCTTT.

The chain recombines TRBV6-5 with TRBJ2-2, with D perhaps TRBD1 or TRBD2 (5 bases each). The CDR3 spans 16 residues. Between the trimmed V and J ends, which lost 0 bases and 3 bases, there was a span of 11 bases. Per germline, CDR1 MNHEY and CDR2 SVGAGI. CDR3 residues: CASSYSGQEDTGELFF. For the CDR3, the DNA is TGTGCCAGCAGTTACTCGGGGCAGGAGGACACCGGGGAGCTGTTTTTT.

This clone was recorded once. The V call is TRBV9, the J call TRBJ2-5; D might be TRBD1 (6 bases). From germline, CDR1 is SGDLS and CDR2 YYNGEE. This CDR3 contains 15 residues. Trimming removed 0 bases from V and 5 bases from J, with 14 bases in between. CDR3 in DNA: TGTGCCAGCAGCGTAGGTGGGGGCCGTCTTGAGACCCAGTACTTC. Its translation: CASSVGGGRLETQYF.

V gene TRBV7-3 combines with J gene TRBJ1-1; no definite D call. The CDR3 spans 13 residues. With 1 base removed from V and 6 bases from J, the gap between germline ends came to 9 bases. Germline V CDR1 and CDR2: SGHTA, FQGTGA. The CDR3 DNA follows: TGTGCCAGCAGCTTAATGCGGTTGTCTGAAGCTTTCTTT. Amino acids: CASSLMRLSEAFF.

The J gene is TRBJ2-7, the V gene TRBV29-1, with TRBD1 matching 7 bases. Per the germline V gene, CDR1 is SQVTM and CDR2 is ANQGSEA. The CDR3 contains 13 residues. The ends lost 6 bases at V and 2 bases at J; junction bases unmatched: 7. The CDR3 nucleotides are TGCAGCGTGTTGACAGGGATGCCCTACGAGCAGTACTTC. This codes for CSVLTGMPYEQYF.

In its sample, this clone was seen a few times. The chain links TRBV27 to TRBJ2-1; weak D call: TRBD1 (6 bases). Germline assignment: CDR1 MNHEY and CDR2 SMNVEV (reference sequence). This CDR3 is built from 15 residues. The V and J ends lost 0 bases and 3 bases respectively, with 9 bases between them. In nucleotides, the CDR3 is TGTGCCAGCAGTTTATCGGCCAGGGGCTACAATGAGCAGTTCTTC. Amino acids: CASSLSARGYNEQFF.

This clone is termed large. The rearrangement joins TRBV7-9 to TRBJ2-2, with 9 bases lining up with TRBD1. Germline values: CDR1 SEHNR, CDR2 FQNEAQ (reference sequence). This CDR3 has 16 amino acids. V lost 5 bases to trimming and J lost 4 bases; unmatched junction nucleotides: 8. In DNA, the CDR3 is TGTGCCAGCAGCCCACCGGGACAGGGCCCCACCGGGGAGCTGTTTTTT. Its protein product is CASSPPGQGPTGELFF.

V is TRBV5-1 and J is TRBJ2-7; TRBD1 aligns across 7 bases. CDR3 length: 15 amino acids. Germline CDR1 SGHRS, CDR2 YFSETQ. Germline trimming cut 2 bases from V and 2 bases from J; bases unmatched to any gene: 7. CDR3 bases: TGCGCCAGCAGCTTAGGGACAGCTATAACCTACGAGCAGTACTTC. This encodes CASSLGTAITYEQYF.

V is TRBV27 and J is TRBJ2-3; 13 nucleotides align to TRBD2. The CDR3 contains 17 residues. The junction had 11 bases not matched to a gene; V was cut back by 5 bases and J by 6 bases. CDR1 MNHEY and CDR2 SMNVEV come from the germline V gene (reference sequence). The CDR3 sequence: CASSKWGPTSGGDTQYF. DNA of the CDR3: TGTGCCAGCAGTAAATGGGGTCCGACTAGCGGGGGGGATACGCAGTATTTT.

The chain uses TRBV7-3 and TRBJ2-1; D remains unclear. The V end lost 5 bases, the J end lost 4 bases, and 15 bases lay between the germline ends. This CDR3 is 15 amino acids long. CDR1 is SGHTA, CDR2 FQGTGA, per germline. The CDR3 region has the DNA TGTGCCAGCAGCCCCCGGCAGAGCAAGTACAATGAGCAGTTCTTC. This sequence encodes CASSPRQSKYNEQFF.

The V and J genes are TRBV27 and TRBJ2-6; 8 bases are a match to TRBD1. This CDR3 comprises 16 residues. CDR1 is MNHEY and CDR2 is SMNVEV in the germline V gene (reference sequence). V lost 3 bases, J lost 0 bases, and 1 base stayed unmatched. CDR3 in amino acids: CASSFQGASGANVLTF. The CDR3 DNA reads TGTGCCAGCAGTTTTCAGGGGGCCTCTGGGGCCAACGTCCTGACTTTC.

This chain connects TRBV4-3 to TRBJ2-7; 10 bases are a match to TRBD1. V lost 0 bases, J lost 4 bases, and 6 bases stayed unmatched. This CDR3 has 16 residues. The germline gives CDR1 LGHNA, CDR2 YSLEER. The CDR3 DNA reads TGCGCCAGCAGCCAAGATCGACAGGGGGCGACGTACGAGCAGTACTTC. Its translation is CASSQDRQGATYEQYF.

The genes are TRBV27 and TRBJ1-5; D not resolved. The CDR3 runs 13 residues. CDR1 and CDR2 (germline): MNHEY, SMNVEV (reference sequence). The V end was cut by 1 base, the J end by 6 bases, with 7 bases between. CDR3 amino acids: CASSLYSGQPQHF. As DNA, the CDR3 is TGTGCCAGCAGTTTATACAGTGGTCAGCCCCAGCATTTT.

The chain links TRBV29-1 to TRBJ2-1; D might be TRBD2 (6 bases). Germline V lookup: CDR1 SQVTM, CDR2 ANQGSEA. The CDR3 has 14 residues. Trimming removed 2 bases from V and 6 bases from J, with 14 bases in between. CDR3 bases: TGCAGCGTTGAAATCCTAGCGCCCCTCAATGAGCAGTTCTTC. Translation gives CSVEILAPLNEQFF.